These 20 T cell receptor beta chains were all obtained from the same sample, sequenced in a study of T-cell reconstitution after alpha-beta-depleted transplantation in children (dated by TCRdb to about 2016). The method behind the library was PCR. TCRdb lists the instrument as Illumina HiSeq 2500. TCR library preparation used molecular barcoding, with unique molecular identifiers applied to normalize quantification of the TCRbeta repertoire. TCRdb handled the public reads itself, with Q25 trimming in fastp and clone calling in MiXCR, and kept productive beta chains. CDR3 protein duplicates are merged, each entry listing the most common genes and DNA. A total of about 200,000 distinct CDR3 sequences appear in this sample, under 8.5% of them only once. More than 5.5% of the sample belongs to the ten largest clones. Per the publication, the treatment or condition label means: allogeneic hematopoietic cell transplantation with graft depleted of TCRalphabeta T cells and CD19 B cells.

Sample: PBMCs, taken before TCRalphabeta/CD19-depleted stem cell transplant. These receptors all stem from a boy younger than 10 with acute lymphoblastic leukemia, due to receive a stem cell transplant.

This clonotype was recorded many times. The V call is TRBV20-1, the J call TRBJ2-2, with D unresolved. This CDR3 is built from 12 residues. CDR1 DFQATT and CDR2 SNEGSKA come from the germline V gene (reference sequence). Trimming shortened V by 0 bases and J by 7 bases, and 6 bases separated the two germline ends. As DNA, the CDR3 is TGCAGTGCTAGAGATCCATTCGGGGAGCTGTTTTTT. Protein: CSARDPFGELFF.

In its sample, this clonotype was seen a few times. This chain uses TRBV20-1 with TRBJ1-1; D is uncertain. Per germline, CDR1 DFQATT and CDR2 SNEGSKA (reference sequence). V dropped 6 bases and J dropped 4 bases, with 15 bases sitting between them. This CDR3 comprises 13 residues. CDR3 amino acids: CSARTPGGTEAFF. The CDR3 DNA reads TGCAGTGCCAGGACTCCGGGAGGCACTGAAGCTTTCTTT.

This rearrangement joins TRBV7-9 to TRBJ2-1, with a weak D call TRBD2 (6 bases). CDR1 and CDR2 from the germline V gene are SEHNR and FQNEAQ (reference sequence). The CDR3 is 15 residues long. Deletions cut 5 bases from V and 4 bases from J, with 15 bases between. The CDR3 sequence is CASSPRLGLYNEQFF. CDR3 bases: TGTGCCAGCAGCCCGCGACTAGGACTGTACAATGAGCAGTTCTTC.

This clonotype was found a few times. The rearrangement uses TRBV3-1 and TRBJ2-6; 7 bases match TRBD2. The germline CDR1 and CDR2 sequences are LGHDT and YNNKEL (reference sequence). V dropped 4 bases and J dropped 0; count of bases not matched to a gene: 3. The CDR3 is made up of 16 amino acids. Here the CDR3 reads CASSRPGGSGANVLTF. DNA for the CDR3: TGTGCCAGCAGCCGACCGGGGGGCTCTGGGGCCAACGTCCTGACTTTC. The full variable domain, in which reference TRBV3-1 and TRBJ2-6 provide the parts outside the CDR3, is DTAVSQTPKYLVTQMGNDKSIKCEQNLGHDTMYWYKQDSKKFLKIMFSYNNKELIINETVPNRFSPKSPDKAHLNLHINSLELGDSAVYFCASSRPGGSGANVLTFGAGSRLTVL.

The CDR3 here is CASGAGGAYNEQFF. CDR3 in DNA: TGTGCCAGCGGGGCGGGAGGAGCCTACAATGAGCAGTTCTTC. The J gene is TRBJ2-1, the V gene TRBV12-3 or TRBV12-4, with 8 bases fitting TRBD2. Unmatched junction bases numbered 5, after V lost 8 bases and J lost 2 bases. The CDR3 extends over 14 amino acids.

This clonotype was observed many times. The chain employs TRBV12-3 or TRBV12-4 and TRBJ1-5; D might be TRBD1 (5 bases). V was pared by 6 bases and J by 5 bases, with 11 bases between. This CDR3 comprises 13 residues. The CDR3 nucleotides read TGTGCCAGCAGGCCTGGGGGGGATCAGCCCCAGCATTTT. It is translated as CASRPGGDQPQHF.

The CDR3 nucleotides read TGTGCCAGCAGTGGAAGCCGAGGCTACACCTTC. This sequence encodes CASSGSRGYTF. J is TRBJ1-2 and V is TRBV27; D is ambiguous. Trimming stripped 5 bases from V and 8 bases from J, with 9 bases between. The length of the CDR3 is 11 residues. Germline V CDR1 and CDR2: MNHEY, SMNVEV (reference sequence).

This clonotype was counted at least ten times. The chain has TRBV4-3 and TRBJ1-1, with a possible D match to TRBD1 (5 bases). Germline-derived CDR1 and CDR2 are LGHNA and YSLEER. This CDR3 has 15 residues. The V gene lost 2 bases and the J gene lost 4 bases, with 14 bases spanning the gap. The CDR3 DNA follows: TGCGCCAGCAGCCAACTCCACCCTGGGGGCACTGAAGCTTTCTTT. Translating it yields CASSQLHPGGTEAFF.

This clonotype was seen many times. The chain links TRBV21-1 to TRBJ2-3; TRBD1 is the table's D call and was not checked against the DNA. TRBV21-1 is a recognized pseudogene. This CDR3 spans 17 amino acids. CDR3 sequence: CASSKSEGATRTDTQYF. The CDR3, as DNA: TGTGCCAGCAGCAAGTCGGAGGGGGCCACCCGCACAGATACGCAGTATTTT.

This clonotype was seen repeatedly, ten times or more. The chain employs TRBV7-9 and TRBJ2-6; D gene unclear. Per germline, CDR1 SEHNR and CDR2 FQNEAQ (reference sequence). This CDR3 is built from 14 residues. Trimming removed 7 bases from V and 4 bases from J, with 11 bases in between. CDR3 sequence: CASMVPLGANVLTF. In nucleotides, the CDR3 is TGTGCCAGCATGGTGCCCCTGGGGGCCAACGTCCTGACTTTC.

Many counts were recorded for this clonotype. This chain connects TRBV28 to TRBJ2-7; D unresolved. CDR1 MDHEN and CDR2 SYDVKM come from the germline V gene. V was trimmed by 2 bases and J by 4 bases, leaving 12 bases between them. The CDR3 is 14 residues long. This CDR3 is CASSLIWPSYEQYF. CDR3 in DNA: TGTGCCAGCAGTTTAATATGGCCTTCGTACGAGCAGTACTTC. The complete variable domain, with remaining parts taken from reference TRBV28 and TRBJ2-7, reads DVKVTQSSRYLVKRTGEKVFLECVQDMDHENMFWYRQDPGLGLRLIYFSYDVKMKEKGDIPEGYSVSREKKERFSLILESASTNQTSMYLCASSLIWPSYEQYFGPGTRLTVT.

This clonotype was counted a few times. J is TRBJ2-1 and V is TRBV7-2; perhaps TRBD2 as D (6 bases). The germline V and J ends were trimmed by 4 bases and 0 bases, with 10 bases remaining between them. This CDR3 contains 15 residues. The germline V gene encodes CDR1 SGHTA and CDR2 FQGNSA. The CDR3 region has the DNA TGTGCCAGCAGCTCTCCACTAGCCTCCTACAATGAGCAGTTCTTC. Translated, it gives CASSSPLASYNEQFF.

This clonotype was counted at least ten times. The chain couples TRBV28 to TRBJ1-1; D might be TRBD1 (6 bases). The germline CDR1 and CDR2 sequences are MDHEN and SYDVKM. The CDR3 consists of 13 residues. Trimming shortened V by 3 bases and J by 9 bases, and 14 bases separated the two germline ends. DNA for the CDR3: TGTGCCAGCAGTTTGTTGAGGGGGGGGAAAGCTTTCTTT. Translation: CASSLLRGGKAFF.

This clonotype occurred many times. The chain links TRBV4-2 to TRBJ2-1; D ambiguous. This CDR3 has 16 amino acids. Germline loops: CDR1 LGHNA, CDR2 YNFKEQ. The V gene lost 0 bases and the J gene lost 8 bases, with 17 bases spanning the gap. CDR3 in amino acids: CASSQDAQKFGYEQFF. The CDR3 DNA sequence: TGTGCCAGCAGCCAAGATGCCCAGAAATTCGGGTATGAGCAGTTCTTC.

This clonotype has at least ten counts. In DNA form, the CDR3 reads TGTGCCAGCAGCTCTCCCTCGACAGGGGGCTATGAGCAGTTCTTC. Protein sequence: CASSSPSTGGYEQFF. This chain links TRBV7-2 with TRBJ2-1, with 10 bases that match TRBD1. The trim removed 4 bases at V and 8 bases at J, leaving 8 bases unmatched. This CDR3 contains 15 residues. Germline V gene lookup returns CDR1 SGHTA and CDR2 FQGNSA.

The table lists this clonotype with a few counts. This chain's CDR3 is CSATGTSGANVLTF. In nucleotides, the CDR3 is TGCAGTGCCACCGGGACCTCTGGGGCCAACGTCCTGACTTTC. The rearrangement joins TRBV20-1 to TRBJ2-6; D is possibly TRBD1 or TRBD2 (5 bases each). The CDR3 covers 14 residues. V was trimmed by 6 bases and J by 0 bases, leaving 9 bases between them. The germline V gene has CDR1 DFQATT and CDR2 SNEGSKA (reference sequence).

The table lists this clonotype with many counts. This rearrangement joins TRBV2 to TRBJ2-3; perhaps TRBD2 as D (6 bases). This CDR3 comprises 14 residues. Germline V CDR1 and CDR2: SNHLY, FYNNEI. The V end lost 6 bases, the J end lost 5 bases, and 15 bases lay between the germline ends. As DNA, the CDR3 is TGTGCCAGCAGACCCCACGGGGGTGGAGATACGCAGTATTTT. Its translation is CASRPHGGGDTQYF.

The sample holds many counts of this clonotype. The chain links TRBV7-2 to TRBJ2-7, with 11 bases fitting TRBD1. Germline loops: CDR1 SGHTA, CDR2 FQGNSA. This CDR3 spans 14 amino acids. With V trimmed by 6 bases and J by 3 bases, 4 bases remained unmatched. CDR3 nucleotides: TGTGCCAGCAGACCCGGGACAGGGGGCTACGAGCAGTACTTC. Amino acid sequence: CASRPGTGGYEQYF.

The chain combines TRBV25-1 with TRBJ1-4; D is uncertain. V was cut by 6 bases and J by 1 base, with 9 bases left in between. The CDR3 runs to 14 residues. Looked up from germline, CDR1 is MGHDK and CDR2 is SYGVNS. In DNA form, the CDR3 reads TGTGCCAGCAGCGAACCCAGAACTAATGAAAAACTGTTTTTT. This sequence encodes CASSEPRTNEKLFF.

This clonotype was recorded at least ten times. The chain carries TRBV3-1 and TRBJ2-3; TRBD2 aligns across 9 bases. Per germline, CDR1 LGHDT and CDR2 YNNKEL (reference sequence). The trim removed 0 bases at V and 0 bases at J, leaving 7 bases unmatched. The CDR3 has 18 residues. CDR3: CASSQEGTLAGSTDTQYF. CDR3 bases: TGTGCCAGCAGCCAAGAAGGGACGCTAGCGGGGAGCACAGATACGCAGTATTTT.